The clone carrying this T cell receptor (beta chain) was counted only a few times. Its antigen is still unknown. Relative to the germline gene, one junction end is altered; a read error may explain this. The sample is drawn from a study of CD8 T cells in ankylosing spondylitis. Study results and caveats: Typical of ankylosing spondylitis blood, it appeared, was a TCR beta motif of eight highly homologous variants. Matched ankylosing spondylitis synovial fluid reportedly contained a significantly enriched population of disease-linked clones. Earlier literature documents some of the motif variants in reactive arthritis synovial fluid and blood.

5'-RACE, quantitative and with molecular barcodes, yielded the TCR beta libraries. TCRdb reprocessed the 5' RACE reads with MiXCR, giving one entry per CDR3 protein. Altogether 130,000 or so distinct CDR3 sequences are present, over 15% being singletons, with the ten largest covering about 30%. Sequenced: blood, either unsorted or a sorted T cell fraction (not recorded which). This clonotype was sampled from a male donor with ankylosing spondylitis.

CDR3 amino acids: CASSAGRHRLDF. The DNA of the CDR3 is TGTGCCAGCAGCGCAGGGAGACATCGGTTGGACTTC. The gene calls are TRBV9 and TRBJ2-7, with D possibly called TRBD1 or TRBD2 (5 bases each). Germline V gene sequence: CDR1 SGDLS, CDR2 YYNGEE. The CDR3 runs to 12 residues.